The 16 T cell receptor beta chains reported below all come from one sample, sequenced in a study of cytomegalovirus exposure and HLA in healthy donors. Primers for the PCR totalled 60 Vbeta and 13 Jbeta. The data were produced by immunoSEQ multiplex PCR, yet TCRdb's version contains in-frame clones alone and is incomplete. This listing includes about 110,000 clones. The sequencing sample was made of PBMCs. All receptors derive from a man aged 25 to 40 in good health and CMV-seronegative.

The chain couples TRBV18 to TRBJ2-1; 11 nucleotides line up with TRBD2. This CDR3 has 15 amino acids. CDR1 is KGHSH and CDR2 is LQKENI in the germline V gene. The V segment lost 2 bases and the J segment 6 bases; nucleotides outside the gene matches: 3. CDR3 nucleotide sequence: TGTGCCAGCTCACCAGAGCTAGCGGGGGGCAATGAGCAGTTCTTC. Protein sequence: CASSPELAGGNEQFF.

The J gene is TRBJ2-5, the V gene TRBV6-6; D unresolved. The DNA end lines up better with TRBJ2-7; the J call may be wrong. The CDR3 spans 12 residues. The V gene's germline CDR1 is MNHNY and CDR2 SVGAGI (reference sequence). CDR3 DNA sequence: TGTGCCAGCAGTCGAGGCATCTACGAGCAGTACTTC. It specifies CASSRGIYEQYF.

V and J are TRBV7-9 and TRBJ2-1; tentatively, D is TRBD2 (6 bases). Trimming left V 3 bases short and J 0 bases short, with 15 bases between. Germline V gene sequence: CDR1 SEHNR, CDR2 FQNEAQ (reference sequence). The CDR3 extends over 17 amino acids. The CDR3 loop is CASSFGGSGISYNEQFF. The CDR3 region has the DNA TGTGCCAGCAGCTTCGGGGGTAGCGGTATCTCCTACAATGAGCAGTTCTTC.

Comment on this clone: At one of its ends the junction is not consistent with the germline gene, which may arise from a read error. The V call is TRBV6-1, the J call TRBJ1-1, with a weak D call TRBD1 (5 bases). The CDR3 length is 13 residues. CDR1 and CDR2 (germline): MNHNS, SASEGT. CDR3 sequence reads: CASRQGLNTEAFF. In DNA form, the CDR3 reads TGTGCCAGCAGGCAGGGTCTGAATACTGAAGCTTTCTTT.

The rearrangement joins TRBV6-5 to TRBJ2-2; the D gene is possibly TRBD2 (6 bases). The CDR3 is 15 amino acids. The germline gives CDR1 MNHEY, CDR2 SVGAGI. V gave up 7 bases and J gave up 0 bases, with 12 bases separating them. DNA of the CDR3: TGTGCCAGCAATCCGGGACTCGCGAACACCGGGGAGCTGTTTTTT. This sequence encodes CASNPGLANTGELFF.

This chain joins TRBV9 and TRBJ2-7, with D perhaps TRBD2 (6 bases). There are 13 residues in the CDR3. Between the trimmed V and J ends, which lost 0 bases and 3 bases, there was a span of 7 bases. Per germline, CDR1 SGDLS and CDR2 YYNGEE. Here the CDR3 DNA reads TGTGCCAGCAGCGTAGGACTAGACTACGAGCAGTACTTC. Encoded protein: CASSVGLDYEQYF. The whole variable domain, filled in from reference TRBV9 and TRBJ2-7, reads DSGVTQTPKHLITATGQRVTLRCSPRSGDLSVYWYQQSLDQGLQFLIQYYNGEERAKGNILERFSAQQFPDLHSELNLSSLELGDSALYFCASSVGLDYEQYFGPGTRLTVT.

This chain uses TRBV4-2 with TRBJ2-7; 10 bases match TRBD1. Germline CDR1 and CDR2: LGHNA and YNFKEQ. V lost 1 base to trimming and J lost 4 bases; unmatched junction nucleotides: 13. The CDR3 length is 18 residues. DNA of the CDR3: TGTGCCAGCAGCCAAGTGATTGTCGGGACAGGGGATATATACGAGCAGTACTTC. Translating gives CASSQVIVGTGDIYEQYF.

The V gene is TRBV6-4, the J gene TRBJ2-3; 10 bases align to TRBD2. The CDR3 runs 15 residues. The V and J ends lost 5 bases and 0 bases, in that order; junction bases with no gene match: 2. Germline V gene sequence: CDR1 MRHNA, CDR2 SNTAGT. CDR3 amino acids: CASSSGGASTDTQYF. In DNA form, the CDR3 reads TGTGCCAGCAGTAGCGGGGGGGCCAGCACAGATACGCAGTATTTT.

The genes are TRBV15 and TRBJ1-2; 7 positions match TRBD1. V was clipped by 2 bases and J by 4 bases; unmatched bases: 13. Germline values: CDR1 LNHNV, CDR2 YYDKDF (reference sequence). This CDR3 region has 17 residues. This CDR3 reads CATSRQQDRFDGYGYTF. DNA of the CDR3: TGTGCCACCAGCAGACAACAGGACAGGTTTGACGGCTATGGCTACACCTTC.

This sequence joins TRBV5-1 and TRBJ2-5, with D tentatively TRBD2 (6 bases). V was trimmed by 3 bases and J by 0 bases, leaving 12 bases between them. Looked up from germline, CDR1 is SGHRS and CDR2 is YFSETQ. CDR3 length: 15 residues. The CDR3 DNA sequence: TGCGCCAGCAGCTCTGGAGGGACCTACCAAGAGACCCAGTACTTC. This sequence encodes CASSSGGTYQETQYF.

The CDR3 protein is CASSLEGSGYNEQFF. The CDR3 DNA sequence: TGTGCCAGCAGCTTAGAAGGTAGCGGGTACAATGAGCAGTTCTTC. V gene TRBV7-2 combines with J gene TRBJ2-1, with 7 bases that match TRBD2. The V gene's germline CDR1 is SGHTA and CDR2 FQGNSA. The CDR3 runs 15 residues. With V trimmed by 1 base and J by 4 bases, 4 bases remained unmatched. The variable domain in full, with the rest retrieved from reference TRBV7-2 and TRBJ2-1, is GAGVSQSPSNKVTEKGKDVELRCDPISGHTALYWYRQSLGQGLEFLIYFQGNSAPDKSGLPSDRFSAERTGGSVSTLTIQRTQQEDSAVYLCASSLEGSGYNEQFFGPGTRLTVL.

The chain couples TRBV6-1 to TRBJ1-1; possibly TRBD1 for D (5 bases). This CDR3 region has 13 residues. V lost 10 bases, J lost 0 bases, and 12 bases lay in between. Germline V gene lookup returns CDR1 MNHNS and CDR2 SASEGT. CDR3 coding DNA: TGTGCCACCATGGGGGGGATGAACACTGAAGCTTTCTTT. Translated: CATMGGMNTEAFF.

The chain carries TRBV2 and TRBJ2-2; 9 nucleotides agree with TRBD1. There are 14 residues in the CDR3. Trimming at V came to 5 bases and at J to 3 bases, leaving 1 base not matched to a gene. In germline, CDR1 is SNHLY, CDR2 FYNNEI. The CDR3 here is CASSRQGDTGELFF. CDR3 bases: TGTGCCAGCAGTCGACAGGGGGACACCGGGGAGCTGTTTTTT.

The rearrangement joins TRBV29-1 to TRBJ2-3; TRBD1 matches at 8 bases. The germline gives CDR1 SQVTM, CDR2 ANQGSEA. The CDR3 consists of 14 residues. V trimming: 6 bases; J trimming: 1 base; junction bases outside the gene matches: 6. DNA for the CDR3: TGCAGCGTCGACAGGGGTCGCGGCACAGATACGCAGTATTTT. Protein: CSVDRGRGTDTQYF.

The rearrangement uses TRBV9 and TRBJ2-2; a possible D gene is TRBD1 (5 bases). Germline-derived CDR1 and CDR2 are SGDLS and YYNGEE. The germline V and J ends were trimmed by 0 bases and 1 base, with 13 bases remaining between them. The CDR3 extends over 17 amino acids. CDR3 bases: TGTGCCAGCAGCGTAGCTGTGCGACAGAAGAACACCGGGGAGCTGTTTTTT. This encodes CASSVAVRQKNTGELFF.

The chain uses TRBV5-1 and TRBJ1-5; perhaps TRBD1 as D (5 bases). The V gene lost 2 bases and the J gene lost 3 bases, with 12 bases spanning the gap. The CDR3 has 15 residues. Germline V gene lookup returns CDR1 SGHRS and CDR2 YFSETQ. The CDR3 loop is CASSLRGGVNQPQHF. In DNA, the CDR3 is TGCGCCAGCAGCTTAAGGGGAGGGGTCAATCAGCCCCAGCATTTT.